This TCR beta chain was sequenced during a study of CD8 T cells in Susac syndrome. This CDR3 is built from 13 residues. CDR1 and CDR2 from the germline V gene are SGHNT and YYREEE (reference sequence). The V and J ends lost 3 bases and 6 bases respectively, with 11 bases between them. CD8+ and CD4+ T cells taken from blood had their TCR beta sequenced. The study used healthy donors as controls matched for age and sex. Bulk CD8+ and CD4+ cells came from magnetic negative isolation; CD8+ TEMRA by FACS. The RNA input was roughly 0.45 to 1 ug, and it was reverse transcribed with random hexamers. Amplification of TCR beta CDR3 used immunoSEQ multiplex PCR across 54 Vbeta and 13 Jbeta. TCRdb re-analysed the immunoSEQ multiplex PCR reads in MiXCR, keeping a single row per CDR3 protein. Of some 190,000 distinct CDR3 sequences listed, approximately 93% were seen once; the top ten hold approximately 0.1%.

Sequenced sample: CD4+ T cells from PBMCs. This sequence originates from a human donor in good health. V and J are TRBV5-4 and TRBJ2-3; D remains ambiguous. The CDR3 spells CASSSQRMDTQYF. The CDR3 region has the DNA TGTGCCAGCAGCTCTCAGAGGATGGATACGCAGTATTTT.